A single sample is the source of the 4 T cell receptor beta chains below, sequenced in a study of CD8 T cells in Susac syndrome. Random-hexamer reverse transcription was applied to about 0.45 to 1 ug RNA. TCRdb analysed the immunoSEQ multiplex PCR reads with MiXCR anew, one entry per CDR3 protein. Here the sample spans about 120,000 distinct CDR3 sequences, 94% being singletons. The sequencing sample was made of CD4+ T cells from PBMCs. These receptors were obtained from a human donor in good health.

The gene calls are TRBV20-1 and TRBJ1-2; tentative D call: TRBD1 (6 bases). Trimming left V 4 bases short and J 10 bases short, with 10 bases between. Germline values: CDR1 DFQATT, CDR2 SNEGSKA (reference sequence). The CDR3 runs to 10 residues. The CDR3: CSAKGGVYTF. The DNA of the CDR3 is TGCAGTGCTAAGGGGGGTGTCTACACCTTC.

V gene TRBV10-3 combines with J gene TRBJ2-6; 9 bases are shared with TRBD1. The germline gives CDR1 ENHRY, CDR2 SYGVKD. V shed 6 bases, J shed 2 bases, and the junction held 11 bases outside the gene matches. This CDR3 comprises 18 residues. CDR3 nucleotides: TGTGCCATCAGCTTAACCGGGACAGGGTATGCTGGGGCCAACGTCCTGACTTTC. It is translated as CAISLTGTGYAGANVLTF.

CDR3 DNA: TGTGCCAGCAGTTACCTGACTAACGCGGGAGACAATGAGCAGTTCTTC. Protein: CASSYLTNAGDNEQFF. V gene TRBV6-2 or TRBV6-3 combines with J gene TRBJ2-1, with 7 bases fitting TRBD2. In germline, CDR1 is MNHEY, CDR2 SVGEGT. J was trimmed by 5 bases and V by 2 bases; bases with no gene match: 9. This CDR3 spans 16 amino acids.

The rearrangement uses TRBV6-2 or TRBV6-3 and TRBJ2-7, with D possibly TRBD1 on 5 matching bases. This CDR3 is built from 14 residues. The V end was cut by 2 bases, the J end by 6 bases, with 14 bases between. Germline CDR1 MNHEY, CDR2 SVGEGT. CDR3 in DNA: TGTGCCAGCAGTTACCAGGGAAGGCGGAGCGAGCAGTACTTC. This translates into CASSYQGRRSEQYF.